This TCR beta chain was captured in a study of shared clonotypes between healthy human individuals. The study, taken as a whole, reports: Across subsets, estimated richness was generally greater for naive than for memory populations.

Sequencing was performed with immunoSEQ multiplex PCR; in TCRdb, only in-frame clones are kept and a portion is missing. The table records hundreds of thousands of clones, 90% to 97% of them present only once. In germline, CDR1 is MGHRA, CDR2 YSYEKL. CDR3 length: 13 residues. The germline V and J ends were trimmed by 1 base and 6 bases, with 6 bases remaining between them. CD8 cells regarded as naive lacked CD45RO, were positively chosen for CCR7, and omitted terminally differentiated effector memory CD45RA+ cells. This clone has a single count. Its specificity is not known. This CDR3 is also generated by other DNA sequences in the sample.

The source of this sequence is a man aged 30 to 45 in good health. The chain joins TRBV4-1 to TRBJ2-2; D unresolved. Sample: naive CD8+ T cells sorted from blood. DNA of the CDR3: TGCGCCAGCAGCCAAGTGGGATCCGGGGAGCTGTTTTTT. Translating gives CASSQVGSGELFF.